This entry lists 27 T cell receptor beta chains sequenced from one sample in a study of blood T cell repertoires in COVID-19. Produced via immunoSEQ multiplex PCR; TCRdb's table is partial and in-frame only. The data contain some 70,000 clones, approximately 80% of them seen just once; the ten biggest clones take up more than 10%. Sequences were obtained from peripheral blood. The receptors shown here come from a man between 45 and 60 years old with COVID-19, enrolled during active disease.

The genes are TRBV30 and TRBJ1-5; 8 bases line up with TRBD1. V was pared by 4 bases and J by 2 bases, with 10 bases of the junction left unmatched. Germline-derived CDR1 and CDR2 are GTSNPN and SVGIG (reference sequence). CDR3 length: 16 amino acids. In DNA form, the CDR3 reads TGTGCCTGGACCTCTCAGGGGGCAATGGGCAATCAGCCCCAGCATTTT. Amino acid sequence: CAWTSQGAMGNQPQHF.

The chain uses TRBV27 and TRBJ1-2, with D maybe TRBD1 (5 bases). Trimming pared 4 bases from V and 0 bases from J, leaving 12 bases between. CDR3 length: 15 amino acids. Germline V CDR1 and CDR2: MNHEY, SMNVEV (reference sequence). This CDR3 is CASSSFDSSNYGYTF. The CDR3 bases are TGTGCCAGCAGTTCCTTCGACAGCTCTAACTATGGCTACACCTTC.

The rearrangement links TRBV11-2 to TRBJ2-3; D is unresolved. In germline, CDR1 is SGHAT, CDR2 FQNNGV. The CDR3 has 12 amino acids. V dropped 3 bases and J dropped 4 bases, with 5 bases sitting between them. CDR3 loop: CASSLSSDTQYF. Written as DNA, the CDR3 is TGTGCCAGCAGCTTGAGCTCAGATACGCAGTATTTT.

The CDR3 is CASSLGFSGETQYF. CDR3 DNA: TGTGCCAGCAGCTTAGGTTTTTCGGGGGAGACCCAGTACTTC. V is TRBV7-2 and J is TRBJ2-5; tentatively, D is TRBD2 (5 bases). This CDR3 has 14 residues. V was trimmed by 1 base and J by 5 bases, leaving 11 bases between them. Per germline, CDR1 SGHTA and CDR2 FQGNSA.

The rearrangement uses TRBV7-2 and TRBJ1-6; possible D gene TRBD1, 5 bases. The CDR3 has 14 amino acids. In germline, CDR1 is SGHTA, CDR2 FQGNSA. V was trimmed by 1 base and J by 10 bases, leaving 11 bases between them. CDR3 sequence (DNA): TGTGCCAGCAGCTTAGGCAGGGCAGGCTCACCCCTCCACTTT. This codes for CASSLGRAGSPLHF.

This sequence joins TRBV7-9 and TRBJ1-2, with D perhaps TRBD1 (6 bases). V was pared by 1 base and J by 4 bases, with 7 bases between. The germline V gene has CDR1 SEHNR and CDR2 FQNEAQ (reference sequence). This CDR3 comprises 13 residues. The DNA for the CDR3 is TGTGCCAGCAGCTTAGGGACAGTCTATGGCTACACCTTC. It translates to CASSLGTVYGYTF.

The CDR3 protein is CASSTQGITYEQYF. The CDR3 coding sequence is TGTGCCAGCAGTACCCAGGGGATTACTTACGAGCAGTACTTC. The rearrangement links TRBV25-1 to TRBJ2-7; perhaps TRBD1 as D (6 bases). The length of the CDR3 is 14 residues. Germline CDR1 and CDR2: MGHDK and SYGVNS. Trimming removed 5 bases from V and 4 bases from J, with 15 bases in between.

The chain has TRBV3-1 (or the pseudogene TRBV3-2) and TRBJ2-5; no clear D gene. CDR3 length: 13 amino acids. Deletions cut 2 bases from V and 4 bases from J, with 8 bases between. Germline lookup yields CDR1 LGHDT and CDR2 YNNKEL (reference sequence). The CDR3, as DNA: TGTGCCAGCAGCCAAACAGTAGTAGAGACCCAGTACTTC. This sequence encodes CASSQTVVETQYF.

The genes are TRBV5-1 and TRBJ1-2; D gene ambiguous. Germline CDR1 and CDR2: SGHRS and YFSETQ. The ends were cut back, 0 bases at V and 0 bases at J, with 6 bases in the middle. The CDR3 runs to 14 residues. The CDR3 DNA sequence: TGCGCCAGCAGCTTGGAGAGAACTAACTATGGCTACACCTTC. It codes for CASSLERTNYGYTF.

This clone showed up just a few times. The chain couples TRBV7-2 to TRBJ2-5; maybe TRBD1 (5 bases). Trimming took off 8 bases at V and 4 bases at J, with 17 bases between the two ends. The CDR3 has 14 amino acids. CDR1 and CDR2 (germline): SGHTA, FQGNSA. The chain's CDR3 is CASLPLRGGETQYF. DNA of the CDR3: TGTGCCAGCCTGCCTTTAAGGGGTGGAGAGACCCAGTACTTC.

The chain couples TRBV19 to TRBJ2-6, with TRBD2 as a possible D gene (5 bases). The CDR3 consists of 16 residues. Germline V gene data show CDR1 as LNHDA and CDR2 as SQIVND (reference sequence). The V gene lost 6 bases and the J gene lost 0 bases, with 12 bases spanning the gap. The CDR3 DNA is TGTGCCAGTAGCATGAGGGTATACTCTGGGGCCAACGTCCTGACTTTC. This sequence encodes CASSMRVYSGANVLTF. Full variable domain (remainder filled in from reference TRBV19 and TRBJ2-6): DGGITQSPKYLFRKEGQNVTLSCEQNLNHDAMYWYRQDPGQGLRLIYYSQIVNDFQKGDIAEGYSVSREKKESFPLTVTSAQKNPTAFYLCASSMRVYSGANVLTFGAGSRLTVL.

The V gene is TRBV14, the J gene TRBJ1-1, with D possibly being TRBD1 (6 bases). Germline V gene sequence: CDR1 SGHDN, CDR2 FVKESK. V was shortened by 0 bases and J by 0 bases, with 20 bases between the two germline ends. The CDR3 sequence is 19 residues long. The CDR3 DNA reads TGTGCCAGCAGCCAAGATTGGGCGGGGGCAGGACCTTTGAACACTGAAGCTTTCTTT. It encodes CASSQDWAGAGPLNTEAFF.

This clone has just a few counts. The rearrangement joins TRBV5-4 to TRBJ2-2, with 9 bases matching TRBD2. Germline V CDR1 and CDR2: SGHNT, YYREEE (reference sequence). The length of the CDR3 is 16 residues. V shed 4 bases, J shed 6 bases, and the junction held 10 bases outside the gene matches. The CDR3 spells CASSRTGGGAPGELFF. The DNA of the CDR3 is TGTGCCAGCAGCCGGACCGGCGGGGGGGCCCCCGGGGAGCTGTTTTTT.

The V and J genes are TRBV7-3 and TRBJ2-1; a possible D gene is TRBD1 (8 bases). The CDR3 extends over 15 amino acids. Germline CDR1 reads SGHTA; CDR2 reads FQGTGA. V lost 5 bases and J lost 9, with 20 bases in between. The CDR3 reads CASSLLQGGPSEQFF. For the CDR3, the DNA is TGTGCCAGCAGCCTATTACAGGGGGGGCCAAGTGAGCAGTTCTTC.

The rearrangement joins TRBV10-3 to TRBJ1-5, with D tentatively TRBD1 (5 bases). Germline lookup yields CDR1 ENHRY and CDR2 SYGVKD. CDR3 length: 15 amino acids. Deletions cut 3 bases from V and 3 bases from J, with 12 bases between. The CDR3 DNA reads TGTGCCATCAGTGATAGGGAGGGGCTCAATCAGCCCCAGCATTTT. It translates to CAISDREGLNQPQHF.

CDR3: CASGLGPETQYF. The CDR3 DNA follows: TGTGCTAGTGGCCTGGGCCCCGAGACCCAGTACTTC. This chain connects TRBV12-5 to TRBJ2-5; D gene unclear. Trimming pared 6 bases from V and 5 bases from J, leaving 10 bases between. This CDR3 contains 12 residues. Germline CDR1 and CDR2: LGHNT and FRNRAP.

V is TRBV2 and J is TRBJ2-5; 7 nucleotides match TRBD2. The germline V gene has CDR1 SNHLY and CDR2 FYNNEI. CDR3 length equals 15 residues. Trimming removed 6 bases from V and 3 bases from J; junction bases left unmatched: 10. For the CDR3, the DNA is TGTGCCAGCAGAAGGGTCAGCGGGGAAGAAGAGACCCAGTACTTC. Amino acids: CASRRVSGEEETQYF.

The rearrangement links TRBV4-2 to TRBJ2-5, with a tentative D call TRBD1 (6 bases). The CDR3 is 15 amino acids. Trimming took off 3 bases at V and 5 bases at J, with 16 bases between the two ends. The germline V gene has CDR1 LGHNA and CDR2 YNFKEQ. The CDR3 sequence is CASSHKVERGETQYF. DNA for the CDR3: TGTGCCAGCAGCCATAAAGTAGAGAGGGGGGAGACCCAGTACTTC.

The CDR3 bases are TGTGCTAGTGCCCCATATGTGGGGACAGACTACGAGCAGTACTTC. It translates to CASAPYVGTDYEQYF. The chain links TRBV12-5 to TRBJ2-7; 7 bases are a match to TRBD1. This CDR3 contains 15 residues. J lost 3 bases, V lost 7 bases, and 12 bases had no gene match. Germline V gene data show CDR1 as LGHNT and CDR2 as FRNRAP. The entire variable domain, with the rest obtained from reference TRBV12-5 and TRBJ2-7, is as follows: DARVTQTPRHKVTEMGQEVTMRCQPILGHNTVFWYRQTMMQGLELLAYFRNRAPLDDSGMPKDRFSAEMPDATLATLKIQPSEPRDSAVYFCASAPYVGTDYEQYFGPGTRLTVT.

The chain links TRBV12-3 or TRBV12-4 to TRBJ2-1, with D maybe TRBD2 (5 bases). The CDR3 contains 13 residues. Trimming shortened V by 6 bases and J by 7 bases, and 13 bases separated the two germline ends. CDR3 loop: CASSLTRDNEQFF. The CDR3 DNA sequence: TGTGCCAGCAGCCTGACGAGGGATAATGAGCAGTTCTTC.

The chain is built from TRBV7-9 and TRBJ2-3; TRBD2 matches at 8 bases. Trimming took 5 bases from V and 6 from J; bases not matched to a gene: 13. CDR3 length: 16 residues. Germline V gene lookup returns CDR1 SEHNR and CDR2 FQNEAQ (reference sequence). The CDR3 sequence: CASSRGSGVEGDTQYF. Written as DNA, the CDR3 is TGTGCCAGCAGCCGGGGTAGCGGGGTAGAGGGTGATACGCAGTATTTT.

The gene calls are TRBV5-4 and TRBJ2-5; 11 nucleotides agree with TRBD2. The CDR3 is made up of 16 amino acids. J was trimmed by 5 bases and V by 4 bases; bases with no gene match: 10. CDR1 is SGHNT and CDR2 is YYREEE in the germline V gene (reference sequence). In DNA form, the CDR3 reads TGTGCCAGCAGCCTCGGGACTAGCGGTTTATACGAGACCCAGTACTTC. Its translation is CASSLGTSGLYETQYF. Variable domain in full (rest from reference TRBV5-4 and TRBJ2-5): ETGVTQSPTHLIKTRGQQVTLRCSSQSGHNTVSWYQQALGQGPQFIFQYYREEENGRGNFPPRFSGLQFPNYSSELNVNALELDDSALYLCASSLGTSGLYETQYFGPGTRLLVL.

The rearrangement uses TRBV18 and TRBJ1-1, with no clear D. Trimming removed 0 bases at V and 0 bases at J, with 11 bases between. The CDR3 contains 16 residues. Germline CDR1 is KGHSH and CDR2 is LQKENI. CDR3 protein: CASSPPYGGLNTEAFF. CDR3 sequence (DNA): TGTGCCAGCTCACCACCGTATGGAGGGCTGAACACTGAAGCTTTCTTT.

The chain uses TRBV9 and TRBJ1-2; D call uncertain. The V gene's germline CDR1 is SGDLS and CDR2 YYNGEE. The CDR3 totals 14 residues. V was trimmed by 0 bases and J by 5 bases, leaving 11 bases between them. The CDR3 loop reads CASSVEEGGYGYTF. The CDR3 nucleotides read TGTGCCAGCAGCGTAGAGGAGGGCGGGTATGGCTACACCTTC.

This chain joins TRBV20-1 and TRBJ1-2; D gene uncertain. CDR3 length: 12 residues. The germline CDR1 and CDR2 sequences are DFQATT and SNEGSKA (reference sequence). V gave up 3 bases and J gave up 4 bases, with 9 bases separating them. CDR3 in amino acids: CSASDRSYGYTF. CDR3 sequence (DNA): TGCAGTGCTAGTGACCGTTCCTATGGCTACACCTTC.

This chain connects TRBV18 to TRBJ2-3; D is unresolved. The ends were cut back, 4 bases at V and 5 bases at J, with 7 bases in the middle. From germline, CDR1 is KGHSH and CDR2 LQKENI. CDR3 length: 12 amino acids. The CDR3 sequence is CASSRGRDTQYF. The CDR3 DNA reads TGTGCCAGCTCACGAGGAAGAGATACGCAGTATTTT. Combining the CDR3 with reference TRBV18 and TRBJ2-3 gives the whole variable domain NAGVMQNPRHLVRRRGQEARLRCSPMKGHSHVYWYRQLPEEGLKFMVYLQKENIIDESGMPKERFSAEFPKEGPSILRIQQVVRGDSAAYFCASSRGRDTQYFGPGTRLTVL.

CDR3 region: CASSTTGVTANEKLFF. The CDR3, as DNA: TGTGCCAGTAGTACGACAGGGGTAACGGCTAATGAAAAACTGTTTTTT. The rearrangement links TRBV19 to TRBJ1-4; 8 positions match TRBD1. Germline V gives CDR1 LNHDA, CDR2 SQIVND (reference sequence). With V trimmed by 4 bases and J by 3 bases, 7 bases remained unmatched. This CDR3 is 16 amino acids long.